Following are 20 T cell receptor beta chains from one sample sequenced in a study of tumor-infiltrating lymphocytes in primary liver carcinoma. Co-extraction yielded RNA and DNA from roughly 21-30 mg of unsorted bulk tissue. A constant-region primer served to make TCR beta cDNA from about 0.5 ug total RNA. Libraries covering TCR beta were generated through three nested multiplex PCR rounds (using a slightly modified ARM-PCR). PCR rounds one and two used TRBV1-TRBV30 forward primers with a C-beta reverse primer for approximately 11 cycles each. Using its own MiXCR run on the multiplex PCR reads, TCRdb lists one record per CDR3 protein. This table has 90,000 to 100,000 distinct CDR3 sequences, almost 70% appearing once. The sequencing input was liver tumor tissue from sampling region 5. Noted subset: tumor region T5, tumor centre. The receptors derive from a woman aged 60-70 years with primary liver carcinoma and hepatitis B virus infection.

This clonotype was detected many times. The chain is built from TRBV28 and TRBJ1-6; 9 positions agree with TRBD1. The CDR3 extends over 18 amino acids. The germline gives CDR1 MDHEN, CDR2 SYDVKM. V shed 5 bases, J shed 2 bases, and the junction held 10 bases outside the gene matches. CDR3 region: CASSPMPGQGPYNSPLHF. The CDR3 nucleotides read TGTGCCAGCAGTCCAATGCCGGGACAGGGACCCTATAATTCACCCCTCCACTTT.

Only a few counts were recorded for this clonotype. The chain uses TRBV7-8 and TRBJ2-1; TRBD1 agrees at 10 bases. CDR1 is SGHVS, CDR2 FQNEAQ, per germline. CDR3 length equals 15 residues. Trimming removed 5 bases from V and 6 bases from J; junction bases left unmatched: 7. CDR3: CASSLVGTGVNEQFF. CDR3 nucleotides: TGTGCCAGCAGCCTAGTCGGGACAGGGGTCAATGAGCAGTTCTTC.

Turning to this clonotype: At one boundary the junction diverges from the germline segment, which might be a read error. V is TRBV4-1 and J is TRBJ1-2; D call uncertain. The CDR3 runs to 11 residues. Germline CDR1 is MGHRA and CDR2 is YSYEKL. The DNA of the CDR3 is TGCGCCAGCAGGCAAGTCAACAGCCCATTCTTC. Its protein product is CASRQVNSPFF.

This clonotype occurred many times. The chain employs TRBV12-3 or TRBV12-4 and TRBJ2-3; D unclear. Between the trimmed V and J ends, which lost 8 bases and 3 bases, there was a span of 15 bases. This CDR3 has 14 amino acids. The CDR3 DNA reads TGTGCCAGCTCCTCTTTCGAGAGTACAGATACGCAGTATTTT. Its translation: CASSSFESTDTQYF.

Worth noting for this clonotype: The CDR3 does not end in the conserved phenylalanine or tryptophan, so this is likely a read error. CDR3 in amino acids: CGSSQGGLAGLQESQYL. The CDR3 DNA sequence: TGCGGCAGCAGTCAAGGGGGACTAGCGGGGCTACAAGAGTCCCAGTACCTC. The chain links TRBV4-1 to TRBJ2-5; 13 nucleotides line up with TRBD2. The CDR3 consists of 17 residues. Germline V gene data show CDR1 as MGHRA and CDR2 as YSYEKL.

J is TRBJ2-7 and V is TRBV25-1; possible D gene TRBD1, 5 bases. The germline CDR1 and CDR2 sequences are MGHDK and SYGVNS. V dropped 6 bases and J dropped 4 bases, with 13 bases sitting between them. CDR3 length: 13 amino acids. For the CDR3, the DNA is TGTGCCAGCAGCTTGTTTGGACATTACGAGCAGTACTTC. Residues: CASSLFGHYEQYF.

J is TRBJ2-7 and V is TRBV18; D is uncertain. CDR3 length: 12 amino acids. V was shortened by 6 bases and J by 3 bases, with 9 bases between the two germline ends. Germline values: CDR1 KGHSH, CDR2 LQKENI. The CDR3 loop is CASSDGLYEQYF. CDR3 DNA: TGTGCCAGCTCGGACGGTCTCTACGAGCAGTACTTC.

The rearrangement uses TRBV11-2 and TRBJ1-1; D is perhaps TRBD1 (5 bases). The V and J ends lost 5 bases and 1 base respectively, with 8 bases between them. The CDR3 spans 13 residues. Germline values: CDR1 SGHAT, CDR2 FQNNGV. The CDR3 region is CASSPTGNTEAFF. The CDR3 nucleotides are TGTGCCAGCAGCCCCACAGGGAACACTGAAGCTTTCTTT. The full variable domain, with the rest looked up from reference TRBV11-2 and TRBJ1-1, is EAGVAQSPRYKIIEKRQSVAFWCNPISGHATLYWYQQILGQGPKLLIQFQNNGVVDDSQLPKDRFSAERLKGVDSTLKIQPAKLEDSAVYLCASSPTGNTEAFFGQGTRLTVV.

As concerns this clonotype: The junction differs from germline at one of its ends, possibly a read error. The chain carries TRBV4-1 and TRBJ1-3; D uncertain. This CDR3 comprises 16 residues. CDR1 and CDR2 from the germline V gene are MGHRA and YSYEKL. The CDR3 sequence: CASSQVPDDSGNTIYF. In nucleotides, the CDR3 is TGCGCCAGCAGTCAAGTCCCGGACGATTCCGGAAACACCATATATTTT.

By frequency in the sample, this clonotype is medium-sized. J is TRBJ2-5 and V is TRBV28; unclear D gene. The CDR3 spans 13 residues. V was pared by 5 bases and J by 2 bases, with 9 bases between. Per germline, CDR1 MDHEN and CDR2 SYDVKM. The CDR3 nucleotides read TGTGCCAGCAGTCCTGGGTCTCAAGAGACCCAGTACTTC. Protein product: CASSPGSQETQYF.

This clonotype was seen only a few times. The genes are TRBV28 and TRBJ1-2, with unresolved D. V lost 1 base and J 4 bases, leaving 10 bases between the germline ends. The CDR3 totals 14 residues. Looked up from germline, CDR1 is MDHEN and CDR2 is SYDVKM. The CDR3 sequence is CASSLSARAYGYTF. The CDR3, as DNA: TGTGCCAGCAGTTTATCAGCCAGAGCCTATGGCTACACCTTC.

On this clonotype: Here the CDR3 omits its conserved ending phenylalanine or tryptophan, so a read error is the likely source. V is TRBV11-2 and J is TRBJ2-3, with TRBD2 matching 13 bases. Germline CDR1 SGHAT, CDR2 FQNNGV. CDR3 length equals 15 residues. The DNA for the CDR3 is TGTGTCAGCAGCTCGGGACTAGCGGGACCGGATACGCAGTATTTA. It encodes CVSSSGLAGPDTQYL.

In this sample, this clonotype is large (0.1 to 1%). The chain recombines TRBV11-3 with TRBJ2-3; D is possibly TRBD2 (5 bases). The CDR3 runs 14 residues. The germline V gene has CDR1 SGHNT and CDR2 YENEEA. The germline V and J ends were trimmed by 3 bases and 0 bases, with 7 bases remaining between them. CDR3 DNA: TGTGCCAGCAGCTTCAGGACTAGCACAGATACGCAGTATTTT. It specifies CASSFRTSTDTQYF. Combining the CDR3 with reference TRBV11-3 and TRBJ2-3 gives the whole variable domain EAGVVQSPRYKIIEKKQPVAFWCNPISGHNTLYWYLQNLGQGPELLIRYENEEAVDDSQLPKDRFSAERLKGVDSTLKIQPAELGDSAVYLCASSFRTSTDTQYFGPGTRLTVL.

Concerning this clonotype itself: One end of the junction varies from germline; a read error may be responsible. This chain joins TRBV28 and TRBJ2-1; 7 nucleotides match TRBD1. This CDR3 region has 14 residues. Germline CDR1 is MDHEN and CDR2 is SYDVKM. CDR3: CASSSTRGGDEQLF. CDR3 nucleotide sequence: TGTGCCAGCAGCTCGACCAGAGGGGGCGATGAGCAGCTCTTC.

Sample share makes this clonotype medium-sized. This chain uses TRBV11-2 with TRBJ2-7, with TRBD1 matching 8 bases. Germline trimming cut 1 base from V and 2 bases from J; bases unmatched to any gene: 4. Germline V gene lookup returns CDR1 SGHAT and CDR2 FQNNGV. This CDR3 has 15 amino acids. The CDR3 spells CASSLVPTGAYEQYF. DNA for the CDR3: TGTGCCAGCAGCTTAGTCCCGACAGGGGCCTACGAGCAGTACTTC.

With regard to this clonotype: A much larger clone sits a single nucleotide away, making a read error possible. As the CDR3 is not closed by the conserved phenylalanine or tryptophan, this likely results from a read error. This chain links TRBV5-1 with TRBJ1-1; possibly TRBD1 for D (5 bases). In germline, CDR1 is SGHRS, CDR2 YFSETQ. The CDR3 sequence is 14 residues long. The V gene lost 0 bases and the J gene lost 4 bases, with 10 bases spanning the gap. The CDR3 sequence is CASSLGQGGTEAFS. The CDR3 bases are TGCGCCAGCAGCTTGGGGCAGGGAGGCACTGAAGCTTTCTCT.

A remark on this clonotype: Germline and junction disagree at one end, which may indicate a read error. This chain uses TRBV6-6 with TRBJ2-7, with D unresolved. This CDR3 region has 17 residues. Per germline, CDR1 MNHNY and CDR2 SVGAGI (reference sequence). CDR3 residues: CTSIAGRQTWRHYEQYF. For the CDR3, the DNA is TGTACCAGCATTGCTGGCAGGCAAACTTGGAGACACTACGAGCAGTACTTC.

The V and J genes are TRBV30 and TRBJ1-2, with D possibly matching TRBD1 (5 bases). The CDR3 runs 14 residues. Germline values: CDR1 GTSNPN, CDR2 SVGIG (reference sequence). V was trimmed by 4 bases and J by 2 bases, leaving 14 bases between them. CDR3 DNA sequence: TGTGCCTGGACAGGGACCCGGAACAACTATGGCTACACCTTC. Its protein product is CAWTGTRNNYGYTF.

This clonotype was observed at least ten times. This chain uses TRBV28 with TRBJ2-7, with D unresolved. The V and J ends lost 8 bases and 0 bases respectively, with 8 bases between them. Germline CDR1 reads MDHEN; CDR2 reads SYDVKM. The CDR3 runs 12 residues. The CDR3 region is CASLGSSYEQYF. CDR3 DNA sequence: TGTGCCAGCCTAGGCAGCTCCTACGAGCAGTACTTC.

A note on this clonotype: With a much larger clone just one base away, this may be a read error. The V call is TRBV14, the J call TRBJ2-1, with TRBD2 matching 8 bases. CDR1 SGHDN and CDR2 FVKESK come from the germline V gene. This CDR3 is built from 14 residues. The CDR3 loop is CASNQAGVHNEQFF. The CDR3 DNA is TGTGCCAGCAACCAAGCGGGGGTTCACAATGAGCAGTTCTTC.